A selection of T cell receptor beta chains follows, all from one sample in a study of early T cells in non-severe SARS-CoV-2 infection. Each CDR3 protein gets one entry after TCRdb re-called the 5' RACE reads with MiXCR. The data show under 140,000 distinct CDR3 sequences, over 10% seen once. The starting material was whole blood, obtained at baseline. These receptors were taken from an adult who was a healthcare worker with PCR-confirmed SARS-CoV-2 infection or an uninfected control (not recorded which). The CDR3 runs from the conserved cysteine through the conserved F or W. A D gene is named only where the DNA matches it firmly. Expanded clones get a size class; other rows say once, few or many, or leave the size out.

DNA: TGTGCCAGCAGCTTAGGAGGGGGTAATGAAAAACTGTTTTTT
CDR3: CASSLGGGNEKLFF
D: NA
J: TRBJ1-4
size: many
V: TRBV7-2

DNA: TGTGCCAGCAGTTTAGGGACAGGCTTCTATGGCTACACCTTC
CDR3: CASSLGTGFYGYTF
D: TRBD1
J: TRBJ1-2
size: NA
V: TRBV28

DNA: TGCAGTGCTAGAGGCCCGGGACAGAGTCTTTGGGAGCAGTTCTTC
CDR3: CSARGPGQSLWEQFF
D: TRBD1
J: TRBJ2-1
size: few
V: TRBV20-1

DNA: TGTGCCATCAGTGACAGGGAATCCTATGGCTACACCTTC
CDR3: CAISDRESYGYTF
D: NA
J: TRBJ1-2
size: NA
V: TRBV10-3

DNA: TGTGCCAGCAGCTCCCCCCGTGGCACTGAAGCTTTCTTT
CDR3: CASSSPRGTEAFF
D: NA
J: TRBJ1-1
size: few
V: TRBV7-9

DNA: TGTGCCAGCAGCCCGACTGAGGGTAATTCACCCCTCCACTTT
CDR3: CASSPTEGNSPLHF
D: NA
J: TRBJ1-6
size: NA
V: TRBV12-3/TRBV12-4

DNA: TGCAGTGCTAGGGACGACGGGACAGTTAATGAAAAACTGTTTTTT
CDR3: CSARDDGTVNEKLFF
D: TRBD1
J: TRBJ1-4
size: NA
V: TRBV20-1

DNA: TGCGCCAGCAGCTTGGGGACACCTGCTAACTATGGCTACACCTTC
CDR3: CASSLGTPANYGYTF
D: NA
J: TRBJ1-2
size: many
V: TRBV5-1

DNA: TGTGCCAGCAGCAGACCAGGAGAGACCCAGTACTTC
CDR3: CASSRPGETQYF
D: NA
J: TRBJ2-5
size: NA
V: TRBV28

DNA: TGCGCCAGCAGCTTGGGCTCGGGTACCGGGGAGCTGTTTTTT
CDR3: CASSLGSGTGELFF
D: NA
J: TRBJ2-2
size: NA
V: TRBV5-1

DNA: TGTGCCAGCAGCGCCCAGACAGGCCCAGCCTACGAGCAGTACTTC
CDR3: CASSAQTGPAYEQYF
D: NA
J: TRBJ2-7
size: few
V: TRBV9

DNA: TGCAGTGCTAGGAATCTCGGAGACCTACGCACAGATACGCAGTATTTT
CDR3: CSARNLGDLRTDTQYF
D: NA
J: TRBJ2-3
size: NA
V: TRBV20-1

DNA: TGTGCCAGCAGCTCCATACTCACCAGCGGGAGTAAGAATGAGCAGTTCTTC
CDR3: CASSSILTSGSKNEQFF
D: TRBD2
J: TRBJ2-1
size: few
V: TRBV5-5

DNA: TGCAGTGCTAGAGACCCAGGGGGCTCCGGGGAGCTGTTTTTT
CDR3: CSARDPGGSGELFF
D: TRBD1
J: TRBJ2-2
size: NA
V: TRBV20-1

DNA: TGTGCCAGCGTGTACCAAGAGACCCAGTACTTC
CDR3: CASVYQETQYF
D: NA
J: TRBJ2-5
size: NA
V: TRBV2

DNA: TGTGCCAGCAGCCTTGACAGGGGATCCTACAATGAGCAGTTCTTC
CDR3: CASSLDRGSYNEQFF
D: TRBD1
J: TRBJ2-1
size: NA
V: TRBV13

DNA: TGTGCCAGCAGTGAACCCCGGGGGCAAAATGAGCAGTTCTTC
CDR3: CASSEPRGQNEQFF
D: NA
J: TRBJ2-1
size: NA
V: TRBV25-1

DNA: TGTGCCAGCTCAGCGACAGATGGCTACACCTTC
CDR3: CASSATDGYTF
D: NA
J: TRBJ1-2
size: few
V: TRBV18

DNA: TGCGCCAGCCGCACGGAGACAGGGGGCTTCGGAACTGAAGCTTTCTTT
CDR3: CASRTETGGFGTEAFF
D: TRBD1
J: TRBJ1-1
size: many
V: TRBV5-1

DNA: TGCAGCGTTGTGGGCCCAGCGGGAGTTGGCGAGCAGTACTTC
CDR3: CSVVGPAGVGEQYF
D: TRBD2
J: TRBJ2-7
size: few
V: TRBV29-1

DNA: TGTGCCAGCAGTTTGGCAGGGGGCTATCAGCCCCAGCATTTT
CDR3: CASSLAGGYQPQHF
D: TRBD1
J: TRBJ1-5
size: few
V: TRBV27

DNA: TGTGCCAGCAGTTGGGGATCGCCGAGGGACTATGGCTACACCTTC
CDR3: CASSWGSPRDYGYTF
D: NA
J: TRBJ1-2
size: few
V: TRBV25-1

DNA: TGTGCCAGCAGCCTTGCCGTACTCTATGGCTACACCTTC
CDR3: CASSLAVLYGYTF
D: NA
J: TRBJ1-2
size: NA
V: TRBV11-2

DNA: TGTGCCAGCAGCTCTTGGACAGCGCAAATGGCGAACACTGAAGCTTTCTTT
CDR3: CASSSWTAQMANTEAFF
D: NA
J: TRBJ1-1
size: NA
V: TRBV7-2

DNA: TGTGCCAGCAGTCCCAGGTTCACCGGGGAGCTGTTTTTT
CDR3: CASSPRFTGELFF
D: NA
J: TRBJ2-2
size: NA
V: TRBV6-1

DNA: TGTGCCAGCAGTTTAGGTAGGGGTGAGGTGAACACTGAAGCTTTCTTT
CDR3: CASSLGRGEVNTEAFF
D: NA
J: TRBJ1-1
size: NA
V: TRBV12-3/TRBV12-4

DNA: TGTGCCAGCAGCTTAGGGATCGAGCAGTACTTC
CDR3: CASSLGIEQYF
D: NA
J: TRBJ2-7
size: many
V: TRBV7-6